This TCR beta chain was sequenced for a study of cytomegalovirus exposure and HLA in healthy donors. Regarding the study as a whole: Many donors carried some public TCRs, although rarity characterized most TCR sequences. About 87% or about 30% of the time was how often most TCR beta V segments were productive, according to an earlier analysis.

Researchers ran the PCR with 60 Vbeta and 13 Jbeta primers. Here immunoSEQ multiplex PCR was the method, and the copy in TCRdb shows in-frame clones only, minus some. Altogether about 130,000 clones are present, about 70% being singletons, with the ten largest covering roughly 7%. About this clone: The target antigen is unknown.

Sequenced input: PBMCs. This TCR was sampled from a male donor in good health and CMV-seronegative.

The CDR3 spells CASSLRSGQGAYEQYF. DNA of the CDR3: TGCGCCAGCAGCTTGAGGTCCGGACAGGGGGCCTACGAGCAGTACTTC. V usage is TRBV5-1 and J usage is TRBJ2-7; 10 bases are shared with TRBD1. Trimming removed 1 base from V and 2 bases from J; junction bases left unmatched: 6. The CDR3 is 16 residues long. Germline CDR1 reads SGHRS; CDR2 reads YFSETQ.